This TCR beta chain emerged from a study of blood T cells in healthy people across ages. The donors, aged 6 to 90, were healthy Caucasians from Russia. Whole-study findings and limits: Versus aged donors, long-lived donors had higher diversity and more naive CD4+ cells.

CDR1 is DFQATT and CDR2 is SNEGSKA in the germline V gene (reference sequence). This CDR3 region has 18 residues. Deletions cut 0 bases from V and 2 bases from J, with 22 bases between. Sample-barcoded 5' priming and a J-beta primer mix drove a second PCR of about 6 to 12 cycles. TCRdb analysed the 5' RACE reads with MiXCR anew, one entry per CDR3 protein. The sample includes roughly 800,000 distinct CDR3 sequences, about three fifths of them seen just once. This clonotype was counted between two and nine times. Its cognate antigen is unknown. The specimen was blood. The chain links TRBV20-1 to TRBJ2-5; D is unclear. This receptor was identified in a young man in good health. DNA of the CDR3: TGCAGTGCTAGAGATCTCTATGGGTTAGTCAGCCTACAAGAGACCCAGTACTTC. Its protein product is CSARDLYGLVSLQETQYF.